The 18 T cell receptor beta chains below were found in one sample sequenced in a study of cytomegalovirus exposure and HLA in healthy donors. The PCR ran on 60 Vbeta and 13 Jbeta primers. Assay used: immunoSEQ multiplex PCR; TCRdb lists only in-frame clones, some missing. Found here are 150,000 to 200,000 clones, approximately 77% of them singletons; the top ten hold around 3.7%. Sequenced sample: PBMCs. These receptors came from a man in his forties in good health and CMV-seropositive.

The chain recombines TRBV5-1 with TRBJ2-3, with 9 nucleotides matching TRBD1. The CDR3 is 15 amino acids. Looked up from germline, CDR1 is SGHRS and CDR2 is YFSETQ. The trim removed 6 bases at V and 0 bases at J, leaving 5 bases unmatched. CDR3 amino acids: CASTKDRGSTDTQYF. DNA for the CDR3: TGCGCCAGCACCAAGGACAGGGGTAGCACAGATACGCAGTATTTT.

This clone was detected only once. CDR3: CASRVAESYEQYF. As DNA, the CDR3 is TGTGCCAGCAGGGTAGCGGAGTCCTACGAGCAGTACTTC. The rearrangement joins TRBV2 to TRBJ2-7, with D possibly being TRBD2 (6 bases). The CDR3 covers 13 residues. Trimming shortened V by 6 bases and J by 1 base, and 10 bases separated the two germline ends. Germline loops: CDR1 SNHLY, CDR2 FYNNEI.

The gene calls are TRBV21-1 and TRBJ2-3; TRBD2, as called in the table, went unchecked against the DNA. TRBV21-1 counts as a pseudogene. The CDR3 loop spans 12 amino acids. The CDR3, as DNA: TGTGCCAGCAGCCCCCCTCGGGGTACGCAGTATTTT. Encoded protein: CASSPPRGTQYF.

The V and J genes are TRBV30 and TRBJ2-5; D possibly corresponds to TRBD1 (6 bases). Between the trimmed V and J ends, which lost 3 bases and 1 base, there was a span of 15 bases. This CDR3 spans 15 amino acids. The germline CDR1 and CDR2 sequences are GTSNPN and SVGIG (reference sequence). The CDR3 loop is CAWRGGGPLQETQYF. CDR3 nucleotides: TGTGCCTGGAGGGGTGGGGGCCCCCTCCAAGAGACCCAGTACTTC.

The chain has TRBV7-6 and TRBJ2-5; D may be TRBD1 (6 bases). The germline V gene has CDR1 SGHVS and CDR2 FNYEAQ. V was trimmed by 3 bases and J by 2 bases, leaving 10 bases between them. The CDR3 covers 14 residues. CDR3 residues: CASSFTGLQETQYF. CDR3 in DNA: TGTGCCAGCAGCTTCACAGGGCTACAAGAGACCCAGTACTTC.

A few counts support this clone. The V and J genes are TRBV2 and TRBJ2-3, with 11 nucleotides matching TRBD2. CDR3 length: 17 amino acids. V shed 4 bases and J 0 bases; nucleotides not matched to a gene: 6. Looked up from germline, CDR1 is SNHLY and CDR2 is FYNNEI. The CDR3 loop is CASSVLAGGSSTDTQYF. Here the CDR3 DNA reads TGTGCCAGCAGTGTTCTAGCGGGGGGTTCTAGCACAGATACGCAGTATTTT.

This chain uses TRBV5-5 with TRBJ1-2, with D possibly TRBD1 on 6 matching bases. Germline assignment: CDR1 SGHKS and CDR2 YYEKEE (reference sequence). V was shortened by 2 bases and J by 2 bases, with 19 bases between the two germline ends. The CDR3 totals 17 residues. The CDR3 region has the DNA TGTGCCAGCAGCTTTTTCAGGGGTTCCCCCAACAACTATGGCTACACCTTC. As protein: CASSFFRGSPNNYGYTF.

This clone was seen once. The V gene is TRBV6-6, the J gene TRBJ2-1; no reliable D call. Germline assignment: CDR1 MNHNY and CDR2 SVGAGI (reference sequence). The CDR3 loop spans 11 amino acids. The V gene lost 5 bases and the J gene lost 11 bases, with 10 bases spanning the gap. The CDR3 DNA sequence: TGTGCCAGCAGTGAATACTCGCAGCAGTTCTTC. Translating it yields CASSEYSQQFF.

The chain recombines TRBV4-1 with TRBJ2-1; TRBD2 agrees at 12 bases. CDR3 length equals 15 residues. V lost 2 bases, J lost 7 bases, and 3 bases stayed unmatched. From germline, CDR1 is MGHRA and CDR2 YSYEKL. The CDR3 DNA reads TGCGCCAGCAGCCAACTAGCGGGAGGGGTAAATGAGCAGTTCTTC. The encoded protein is CASSQLAGGVNEQFF.

DNA of the CDR3: TGTGCCAGCAGTTTGACCGGGACAGGACCCTACGAGCAGTACTTC. Protein: CASSLTGTGPYEQYF. The V gene is TRBV27, the J gene TRBJ2-5; 8 nucleotides match TRBD1. TRBJ2-7 explains the end of the DNA better; the J call may be wrong. Germline V CDR1 and CDR2: MNHEY, SMNVEV (reference sequence). The CDR3 is 15 residues long.

This clone is a singleton in its sample. The J gene is TRBJ1-1, the V gene TRBV4-3, with a possible D match to TRBD1 (6 bases). Germline CDR1 is LGHNA and CDR2 is YSLEER. The V end lost 4 bases, the J end lost 1 base, and 10 bases lay between the germline ends. CDR3 length equals 14 residues. The CDR3 protein is CASSPEQGNTEAFF. CDR3 coding DNA: TGCGCCAGCAGCCCAGAACAGGGGAACACTGAAGCTTTCTTT.

The chain uses TRBV4-1 and TRBJ1-2; weak D call: TRBD1 (5 bases). There are 17 residues in the CDR3. Germline V lookup: CDR1 MGHRA, CDR2 YSYEKL. V lost 0 bases, J lost 3 bases, and 17 bases lay in between. As DNA, the CDR3 is TGCGCCAGCAGCCAAGATCAAGCGATGCAGGGCTACTATGGCTACACCTTC. It specifies CASSQDQAMQGYYGYTF.

This clone was picked up one time. The chain couples TRBV28 to TRBJ2-1; 9 bases are shared with TRBD2. Looked up from germline, CDR1 is MDHEN and CDR2 is SYDVKM. The CDR3 is 15 amino acids. With 6 bases clipped from V and 4 bases from J, the junction kept 7 bases outside the gene matches. In nucleotides, the CDR3 is TGTGCCAGCAGGACGGGACTAGCAGGTTACAATGAGCAGTTCTTC. Encoded protein: CASRTGLAGYNEQFF.

V is TRBV10-3 and J is TRBJ2-1; 11 bases are a match to TRBD1. Germline V CDR1 and CDR2: ENHRY, SYGVKD. This CDR3 spans 15 amino acids. V gave up 6 bases and J gave up 7 bases; unmatched junction bases: 8. DNA for the CDR3: TGTGCCATCAGCGACCGGACAGGGGGCTATAATGAGCAGTTCTTC. Amino acid sequence: CAISDRTGGYNEQFF.

This rearrangement joins TRBV7-6 to TRBJ2-1, with TRBD2 identical over 10 bases. Germline V gene lookup returns CDR1 SGHVS and CDR2 FNYEAQ. J gave up 2 bases and V 6 bases, and 16 bases lay outside the gene matches. The CDR3 sequence is 19 residues long. The CDR3 loop is CASSRGASGGPLPYNEQFF. The CDR3 nucleotides are TGTGCCAGCAGTCGGGGGGCTAGCGGGGGCCCTCTCCCCTACAATGAGCAGTTCTTC. Full variable domain (rest looked up from reference TRBV7-6 and TRBJ2-1): GAGVSQSPRYKVTKRGQDVALRCDPISGHVSLYWYRQALGQGPEFLTYFNYEAQQDKSGLPNDRFSAERPEGSISTLTIQRTEQRDSAMYRCASSRGASGGPLPYNEQFFGPGTRLTVL.

This clone was observed a handful of times. The gene calls are TRBV6-4 and TRBJ1-6, with 9 positions matching TRBD1. CDR3 size: 17 residues. The V and J ends lost 2 bases and 7 bases, in that order; junction bases with no gene match: 9. Germline loops: CDR1 MRHNA, CDR2 SNTAGT. The CDR3: CASSDTHNRGRNSPLHF. CDR3 sequence (DNA): TGTGCCAGCAGTGACACCCACAACAGGGGGCGAAATTCACCCCTCCACTTT.

The rearrangement uses TRBV5-1 and TRBJ1-6; no firm D call. The CDR3 loop spans 15 amino acids. Germline lookup yields CDR1 SGHRS and CDR2 YFSETQ. Trimming removed 0 bases at V and 4 bases at J, with 8 bases between. The CDR3 is CASSLGTPYNSPLHF. CDR3 DNA: TGCGCCAGCAGCTTGGGAACACCGTATAATTCACCCCTCCACTTT.

The V call is TRBV5-1, the J call TRBJ2-4; 7 bases are shared with TRBD1. CDR3 length: 17 amino acids. Losses at the gene ends were 4 bases for V and 1 base for J; bases not matched to a gene: 11. Germline loops: CDR1 SGHRS, CDR2 YFSETQ. The CDR3 loop is CASSPGVGGAAKNIQYF. CDR3 bases: TGCGCCAGCAGCCCCGGGGTAGGGGGCGCGGCCAAAAACATTCAGTACTTC.